This T cell receptor beta chain derives from a study of shared clonotypes between healthy human individuals. General observations from the study: Only blood was sampled, and tissue TCR repertoires likely differ from blood ones.

The length of the CDR3 is 17 residues. V lost 6 bases, J lost 6 bases, and 12 bases stayed unmatched. Looked up from germline, CDR1 is MDHEN and CDR2 is SYDVKM. As regards this clone: The antigen is undetermined.

Original methodology: In the immunoSEQ data, sequences were junction-only and lacked quality scores, so filtering differed. Sequenced by immunoSEQ multiplex PCR; TCRdb stores in-frame clones only, minus some. The DNA gave D and trimming, while V, J and clone size come from that table. The table shows around 2,000,000 clones, with about 95% occurring only once. Material: naive CD4+ T cells sorted from blood. Subset given: CD45RA+ positively selected. This sequence joins TRBV28 and TRBJ1-5, with TRBD1 identical over 12 bases. This clonotype was sampled from a man younger than 35 in good health. The CDR3 region is CASSPTGTGGFFQPQHF. CDR3 DNA sequence: TGTGCCAGCAGCCCCACCGGGACAGGGGGCTTTTTTCAGCCCCAGCATTTT.